The 18 T cell receptor beta chains given below trace back to one sample, sequenced in a study of OX40 agonist ivuxolimab in advanced cancers. Library construction relied on the immunoSEQ multiplex PCR assay. TCRdb holds this immuneACCESS table with in-frame rearrangements only. Some clones are missing; in checked studies, unresolved V genes explain under half, and the rest has no known cause. This sample holds about 130,000 clones; 75% to 95% were observed only once. Of the sample, less than 1.1% is held by the ten largest clones. This material consisted of CD4+ or CD8+ T cells sorted from blood, taken in a trial of the OX40 agonist ivuxolimab. The receptors shown here come from an adult with an advanced solid tumor such as melanoma, head and neck, liver or kidney cancer.

Details on this clone: The same CDR3 also results from other DNA sequences found in this sample. The CDR3: CASSGLAGNNEQFF. CDR3 nucleotides: TGCGCCAGCAGCGGTCTAGCGGGTAACAATGAGCAGTTCTTC. The rearrangement joins TRBV5-1 to TRBJ2-1; TRBD2 matches 8 bases. Germline V lookup: CDR1 SGHRS, CDR2 YFSETQ. V lost 4 bases and J lost 5; bases outside the gene matches: 5. This CDR3 comprises 14 residues.

The rearrangement joins TRBV5-4 to TRBJ2-4; D might be TRBD2 (5 bases). The CDR3 consists of 16 residues. CDR1 and CDR2 from the germline V gene are SGHNT and YYREEE (reference sequence). Trimming took off 1 base at V and 0 bases at J, with 11 bases between the two ends. Here the CDR3 reads CASSLLGGIAKNIQYF. For the CDR3, the DNA is TGTGCCAGCAGCTTGTTAGGAGGAATAGCCAAAAACATTCAGTACTTC.

V and J are TRBV25-1 and TRBJ2-3; TRBD1 aligns across 8 bases. Per germline, CDR1 MGHDK and CDR2 SYGVNS. V shed 4 bases, J shed 4 bases, and the junction held 7 bases outside the gene matches. The CDR3 covers 15 residues. The DNA for the CDR3 is TGTGCCAGCAGTGCCCAACAGGGGGTTGCAGATACGCAGTATTTT. Its translation: CASSAQQGVADTQYF. The full variable domain, in which reference TRBV25-1 and TRBJ2-3 provide the parts outside the CDR3, is EADIYQTPRYLVIGTGKKITLECSQTMGHDKMYWYQQDPGMELHLIHYSYGVNSTEKGDLSSESTVSRIRTEHFPLTLESARPSHTSQYLCASSAQQGVADTQYFGPGTRLTVL.

This clone was observed once. V and J are TRBV14 and TRBJ1-4; 7 nucleotides align to TRBD1. This CDR3 is 15 amino acids long. V gave up 6 bases and J gave up 4 bases; unmatched junction bases: 8. The germline V gene has CDR1 SGHDN and CDR2 FVKESK. CDR3 amino acids: CASRRSTGFNEKLFF. The CDR3 nucleotides are TGTGCCAGCAGGCGTTCGACAGGGTTTAATGAAAAACTGTTTTTT.

The rearrangement uses TRBV7-9 and TRBJ2-2; TRBD2 aligns across 12 bases. The V segment lost 5 bases and the J segment 3 bases; nucleotides outside the gene matches: 1. The CDR3 length is 15 residues. CDR1 SEHNR and CDR2 FQNEAQ come from the germline V gene (reference sequence). The chain's CDR3 is CASSPSGRDTGELFF. The CDR3 region has the DNA TGTGCCAGCAGCCCTAGCGGGAGGGACACCGGGGAGCTGTTTTTT.

The chain is built from TRBV27 and TRBJ2-3; D gene unclear. Germline CDR1 reads MNHEY; CDR2 reads SMNVEV (reference sequence). The CDR3 is 13 amino acids. The V end lost 6 bases, the J end lost 2 bases, and 9 bases lay between the germline ends. Here the CDR3 DNA reads TGTGCCAGCAGCGGGTGGGACACAGATACGCAGTATTTT. Its protein is CASSGWDTDTQYF.

V usage is TRBV7-2 and J usage is TRBJ2-3, with 8 bases identical to TRBD2. The CDR3 has 14 residues. Germline V gene sequence: CDR1 SGHTA, CDR2 FQGNSA. The V segment lost 4 bases and the J segment 8 bases; nucleotides outside the gene matches: 8. CDR3 coding DNA: TGTGCCAGCAGCTCCGGACTAGCCCCGGGTACGCAGTATTTT. Protein product: CASSSGLAPGTQYF.

The rearrangement uses TRBV7-2 and TRBJ2-4, with 9 bases that match TRBD2. Looked up from germline, CDR1 is SGHTA and CDR2 is FQGNSA. The CDR3 sequence is 12 residues long. The junction had 6 bases not matched to a gene; V was cut back by 2 bases and J by 16 bases. The CDR3 coding sequence is TGTGCCAGCAGCTTAAGGGCGGGACTAGCATACTTC. Its protein is CASSLRAGLAYF.

The V call is TRBV5-1, the J call TRBJ1-2; D is perhaps TRBD1 (5 bases). Germline V lookup: CDR1 SGHRS, CDR2 YFSETQ. Trimming took off 3 bases at V and 6 bases at J, with 15 bases between the two ends. This CDR3 spans 14 amino acids. In DNA form, the CDR3 reads TGCGCCAGCAGCTCACCTAGGGGTGGGAATGGCTACACCTTC. Translating it yields CASSSPRGGNGYTF. Full variable domain (outside the CDR3, taken from reference TRBV5-1 and TRBJ1-2): KAGVTQTPRYLIKTRGQQVTLSCSPISGHRSVSWYQQTPGQGLQFLFEYFSETQRNKGNFPGRFSGRQFSNSRSEMNVSTLELGDSALYLCASSSPRGGNGYTFGSGTRLTVV.

V is TRBV18 and J is TRBJ2-7, with unresolved D. CDR1 is KGHSH and CDR2 is LQKENI in the germline V gene. CDR3 length: 13 residues. The V end lost 3 bases, the J end lost 2 bases, and 8 bases lay between the germline ends. The CDR3 DNA sequence: TGTGCCAGCTCACCGGCGTCCACCTACGAGCAGTACTTC. Its protein is CASSPASTYEQYF. Based on the CDR3 plus reference TRBV18 and TRBJ2-7, the full variable domain is NAGVMQNPRHLVRRRGQEARLRCSPMKGHSHVYWYRQLPEEGLKFMVYLQKENIIDESGMPKERFSAEFPKEGPSILRIQQVVRGDSAAYFCASSPASTYEQYFGPGTRLTVT.

This clone is a singleton in its sample. The chain employs TRBV11-1 and TRBJ1-2; D is ambiguous. This CDR3 contains 14 residues. The germline CDR1 and CDR2 sequences are SGHAT and FQDESV (reference sequence). Trimming removed 2 bases from V and 4 bases from J, with 11 bases in between. The CDR3 reads CASSLRPGTYGYTF. CDR3 coding DNA: TGTGCCAGCAGCTTACGTCCGGGTACCTATGGCTACACCTTC.

This chain connects TRBV4-2 to TRBJ2-1, with D uncertain. Trimming took 0 bases from V and 5 from J, leaving 11 bases between them. CDR3 length: 15 residues. Germline CDR1 LGHNA, CDR2 YNFKEQ. The CDR3 reads CASSQDRNFDNEQFF. Written as DNA, the CDR3 is TGTGCCAGCAGCCAAGATCGGAACTTTGACAATGAGCAGTTCTTC.

The genes are TRBV5-1 and TRBJ2-1; D remains unclear. Germline loops: CDR1 SGHRS, CDR2 YFSETQ. V lost 2 bases and J 5 bases, leaving 11 bases between the germline ends. The CDR3 has 14 residues. The CDR3 spells CASSFQVTNNEQFF. The CDR3 DNA sequence: TGCGCCAGCAGCTTTCAGGTTACCAACAATGAGCAGTTCTTC.

V usage is TRBV28 and J usage is TRBJ1-2; 7 positions match TRBD1. Germline CDR1 MDHEN, CDR2 SYDVKM. This CDR3 is built from 14 residues. V gave up 6 bases and J gave up 0 bases; unmatched junction bases: 4. CDR3 bases: TGTGCCAGCAGCGTGACAGGGACTAACTATGGCTACACCTTC. Its translation: CASSVTGTNYGYTF.

The count of this clone is one. The chain uses TRBV27 and TRBJ2-3; 7 positions agree with TRBD2. V lost 4 bases and J lost 7; bases outside the gene matches: 14. The CDR3 contains 16 residues. Germline CDR1 reads MNHEY; CDR2 reads SMNVEV (reference sequence). This CDR3 is CASSSWGGGPINTQYF. CDR3 DNA: TGTGCCAGCAGTTCCTGGGGGGGAGGGCCGATAAATACGCAGTATTTT.

The rearrangement links TRBV6-1 to TRBJ2-4; possible D gene TRBD2, 5 bases. The germline V gene has CDR1 MNHNS and CDR2 SASEGT. Trimming shortened V by 3 bases and J by 3 bases, and 12 bases separated the two germline ends. There are 15 residues in the CDR3. Here the CDR3 reads CASSDTSSGKNIQYF. CDR3 DNA sequence: TGTGCCAGCAGTGATACTAGTAGTGGCAAAAACATTCAGTACTTC.

The chain has TRBV25-1 and TRBJ2-1; tentatively, D is TRBD2 (6 bases). CDR3 size: 15 residues. Germline CDR1 reads MGHDK; CDR2 reads SYGVNS. Deletions cut 4 bases from V and 0 bases from J, with 10 bases between. The CDR3 DNA reads as TGTGCCAGCAGTGTACTGACTAGCTCCTACAATGAGCAGTTCTTC. Amino acids: CASSVLTSSYNEQFF. The whole variable domain, remainder taken from reference TRBV25-1 and TRBJ2-1, is EADIYQTPRYLVIGTGKKITLECSQTMGHDKMYWYQQDPGMELHLIHYSYGVNSTEKGDLSSESTVSRIRTEHFPLTLESARPSHTSQYLCASSVLTSSYNEQFFGPGTRLTVL.

J is TRBJ1-1 and V is TRBV14; 7 bases align to TRBD1. Germline loops: CDR1 SGHDN, CDR2 FVKESK. V was pared by 7 bases and J by 1 base, with 6 bases of the junction left unmatched. The CDR3 is made up of 14 amino acids. CDR3: CASNRQGPNTEAFF. As DNA, the CDR3 is TGTGCCAGCAACCGACAGGGACCGAACACTGAAGCTTTCTTT. Using reference TRBV14 and TRBJ1-1 for the parts outside the CDR3, the full variable domain is EAGVTQFPSHSVIEKGQTVTLRCDPISGHDNLYWYRRVMGKEIKFLLHFVKESKQDESGMPNNRFLAERTGGTYSTLKVQPAELEDSGVYFCASNRQGPNTEAFFGQGTRLTVV.